The TCR beta chain described here comes from a study of blood T cell repertoires in COVID-19. Study-wide context: From T cells, B-cell-depleted T cells, or PBMCs came the material, which was cDNA or gDNA.

This clone was observed a handful of times. V dropped 8 bases and J dropped 8; count of bases not matched to a gene: 8. Germline V gene data show CDR1 as SNHLY and CDR2 as FYNNEI. The CDR3 extends over 14 amino acids. Sequenced by immunoSEQ multiplex PCR; TCRdb stores in-frame clones only, minus some. The sample holds about half a million clones, 70% to 90% seen once. Sequencing used peripheral blood. The chain has TRBV2 and TRBJ2-1; 11 bases are shared with TRBD2. This TCR derives from a human donor in a cohort sampled during active COVID-19. The CDR3 DNA reads TGTGCCAGCCGAACTAGCGGGAGTACGGATGAGCAGTTCTTC. This sequence encodes CASRTSGSTDEQFF.